This TCR beta chain was identified in a study of cytomegalovirus exposure and HLA in healthy donors. In the study overall: Earlier work reported around 110 million unique TCR beta sequences from some 180 million T cells. Across almost 400 genotyped donors, approximately 80% landed in the Caucasian-associated ancestry cluster. Broader study findings: Among the most significant clusters, several appeared linked to common viral pathogens in a later analysis.

Remarks on this clone: Its antigen is unknown. At one of its ends the junction is not consistent with the germline gene, which may arise from a read error.

Germline CDR1 is SEHNR and CDR2 is FQNEAQ (reference sequence). The CDR3 runs 18 residues. PCR used 60 Vbeta primers and 13 Jbeta primers. The data were produced by immunoSEQ multiplex PCR, yet TCRdb's version contains in-frame clones alone and is incomplete. The sample records tens of thousands of clones, around three quarters being singletons. The rearrangement joins TRBV7-9 to TRBJ2-2; D unclear. This sequence was found in a man between 40 and 49 years old in good health and CMV-seronegative. The sample comprised PBMCs. The CDR3 loop reads CSSSLTALPTSNTGELFF. The CDR3 DNA reads as TGTTCCAGCAGCTTAACCGCCTTACCCACTTCGAACACCGGGGAGCTGTTTTTT.